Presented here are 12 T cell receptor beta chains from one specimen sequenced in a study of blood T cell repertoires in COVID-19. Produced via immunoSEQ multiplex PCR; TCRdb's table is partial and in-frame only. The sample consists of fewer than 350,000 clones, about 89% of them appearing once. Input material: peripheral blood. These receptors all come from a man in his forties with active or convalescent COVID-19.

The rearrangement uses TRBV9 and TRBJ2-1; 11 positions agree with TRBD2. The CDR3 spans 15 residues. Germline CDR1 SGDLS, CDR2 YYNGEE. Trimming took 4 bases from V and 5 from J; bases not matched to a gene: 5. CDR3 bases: TGTGCCAGCAGCACCAAGGGACTAGCGGACAATGAGCAGTTCTTC. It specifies CASSTKGLADNEQFF.

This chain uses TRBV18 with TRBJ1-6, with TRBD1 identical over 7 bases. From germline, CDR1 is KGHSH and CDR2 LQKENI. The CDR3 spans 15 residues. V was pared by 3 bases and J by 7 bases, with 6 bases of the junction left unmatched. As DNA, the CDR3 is TGTGCCAGCTCACCTCCGGGACAGCCAAATTCACCCCTCCACTTT. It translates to CASSPPGQPNSPLHF.

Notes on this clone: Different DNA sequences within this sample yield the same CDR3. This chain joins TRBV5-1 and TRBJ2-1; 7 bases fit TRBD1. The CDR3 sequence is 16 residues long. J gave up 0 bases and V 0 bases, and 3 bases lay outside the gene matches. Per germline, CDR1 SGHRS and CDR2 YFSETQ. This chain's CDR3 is CASSLDAGGSYNEQFF. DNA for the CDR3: TGCGCCAGCAGCTTGGATGCAGGGGGCTCCTACAATGAGCAGTTCTTC.

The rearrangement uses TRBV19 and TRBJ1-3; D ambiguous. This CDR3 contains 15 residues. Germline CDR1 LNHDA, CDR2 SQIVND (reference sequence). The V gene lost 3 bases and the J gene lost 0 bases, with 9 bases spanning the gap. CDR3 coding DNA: TGTGCCAGTAGTATTTGGAGGTCCTCTGGAAACACCATATATTTT. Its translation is CASSIWRSSGNTIYF.

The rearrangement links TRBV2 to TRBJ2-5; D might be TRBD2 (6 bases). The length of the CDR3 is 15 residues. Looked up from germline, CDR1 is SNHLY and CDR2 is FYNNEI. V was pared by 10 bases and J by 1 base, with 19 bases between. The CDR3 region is CAKEPSGSFQETQYF. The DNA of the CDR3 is TGTGCCAAAGAACCGTCCGGGAGTTTCCAAGAGACCCAGTACTTC.

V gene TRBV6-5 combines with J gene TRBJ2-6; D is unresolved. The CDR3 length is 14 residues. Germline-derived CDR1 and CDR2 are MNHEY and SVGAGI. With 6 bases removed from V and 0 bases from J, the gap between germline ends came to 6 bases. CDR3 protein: CASSGYSGANVLTF. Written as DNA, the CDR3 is TGTGCCAGCAGCGGGTACTCTGGGGCCAACGTCCTGACTTTC.

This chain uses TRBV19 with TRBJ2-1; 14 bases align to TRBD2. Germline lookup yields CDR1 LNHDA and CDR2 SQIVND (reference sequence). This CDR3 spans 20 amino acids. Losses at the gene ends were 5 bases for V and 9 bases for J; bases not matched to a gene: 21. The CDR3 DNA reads TGTGCCAGTAGTTCGGACAGGGGGCCCACTGGACTAGCGGGAGGTAGTGAGCAGTTCTTC. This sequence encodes CASSSDRGPTGLAGGSEQFF.

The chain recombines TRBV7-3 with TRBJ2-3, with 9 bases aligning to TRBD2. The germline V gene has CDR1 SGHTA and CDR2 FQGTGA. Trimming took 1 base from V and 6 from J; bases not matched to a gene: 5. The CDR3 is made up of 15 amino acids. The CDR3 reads CASSLKLAGPDTQYF. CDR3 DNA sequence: TGTGCCAGCAGCTTAAAGCTAGCGGGGCCCGATACGCAGTATTTT. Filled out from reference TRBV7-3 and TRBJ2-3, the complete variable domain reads GAGVSQTPSNKVTEKGKYVELRCDPISGHTALYWYRQSLGQGPEFLIYFQGTGAADDSGLPNDRFFAVRPEGSVSTLKIQRTERGDSAVYLCASSLKLAGPDTQYFGPGTRLTVL.

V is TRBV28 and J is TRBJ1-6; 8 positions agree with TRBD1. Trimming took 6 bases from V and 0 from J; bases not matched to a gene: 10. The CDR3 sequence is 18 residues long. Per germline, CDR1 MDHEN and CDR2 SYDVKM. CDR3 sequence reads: CASRGAGGLNSYNSPLHF. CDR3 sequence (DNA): TGTGCCAGCAGGGGGGCAGGGGGCCTTAACTCCTATAATTCACCCCTCCACTTT.

This CDR3 is CASSLILTGRDEGYTF. CDR3 bases: TGTGCCAGCAGCTTGATCCTGACAGGCCGTGATGAGGGCTACACCTTC. This chain uses TRBV5-4 with TRBJ1-2, with D tentatively TRBD1 (6 bases). V shed 1 base and J shed 8 bases, with 21 bases lying between them. CDR1 and CDR2 (germline): SGHNT, YYREEE (reference sequence). This CDR3 is built from 16 residues.

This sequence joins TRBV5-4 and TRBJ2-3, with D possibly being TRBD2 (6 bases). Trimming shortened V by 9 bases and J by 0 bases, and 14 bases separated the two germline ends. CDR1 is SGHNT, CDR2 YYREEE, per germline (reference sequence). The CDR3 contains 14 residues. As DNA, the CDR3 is TGTGCCATAGGACTACTCACTAGCACAGATACGCAGTATTTT. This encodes CAIGLLTSTDTQYF.

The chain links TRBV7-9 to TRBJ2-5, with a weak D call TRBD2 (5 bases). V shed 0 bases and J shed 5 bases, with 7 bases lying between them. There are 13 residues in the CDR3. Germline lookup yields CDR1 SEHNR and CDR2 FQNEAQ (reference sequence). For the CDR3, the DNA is TGTGCCAGCAGCTTAGCGTGGAGGGAGACCCAGTACTTC. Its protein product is CASSLAWRETQYF.